This passage covers 15 T cell receptor beta chains from one sample sequenced in a study of T cell changes during pregnancy in multiple sclerosis. Only in-frame clones appear in the TCRdb table, and some are missing; sequencing was by immunoSEQ multiplex PCR. The sample records tens of thousands of clones, 91% being singletons. Sequencing was performed on CD4+ T cells from peripheral blood mononuclear cells, taken after pregnancy. These receptors all come from a female donor in good health, enrolled as a control in a pregnancy study.

The sample holds one count of this clone. This rearrangement joins TRBV5-1 to TRBJ1-6, with TRBD1 as a possible D gene (6 bases). The CDR3 consists of 16 residues. V was clipped by 0 bases and J by 8 bases, with 15 bases between them. Looked up from germline, CDR1 is SGHRS and CDR2 is YFSETQ. CDR3 in amino acids: CASSLGSRGGYSPLHF. The CDR3 DNA follows: TGCGCCAGCAGCTTGGGAAGCAGGGGCGGGTATTCACCCCTCCACTTT.

The V and J genes are TRBV5-6 and TRBJ2-5; D gene unclear. The V and J ends lost 4 bases and 2 bases respectively, with 3 bases between them. The CDR3 length is 11 residues. The V gene's germline CDR1 is SGHDT and CDR2 YYEEEE. The CDR3 nucleotides read TGTGCCAGCAGCACACAAGAGACCCAGTACTTC. Residues: CASSTQETQYF.

The chain recombines TRBV30 with TRBJ1-1; no definite D call. Deletions cut 1 base from V and 5 bases from J, with 5 bases between. The length of the CDR3 is 11 residues. The V gene's germline CDR1 is GTSNPN and CDR2 SVGIG (reference sequence). The CDR3 DNA is TGTGCCTGGAGTGCTAAAACTGAAGCTTTCTTT. It translates to CAWSAKTEAFF.

This chain uses TRBV7-9 with TRBJ1-1; D remains unclear. CDR3 size: 13 residues. Germline lookup yields CDR1 SEHNR and CDR2 FQNEAQ (reference sequence). V was cut by 5 bases and J by 1 base, with 8 bases left in between. The CDR3 reads CASSHSGNTEAFF. CDR3 DNA: TGTGCCAGCAGCCATTCAGGGAACACTGAAGCTTTCTTT.

V is TRBV28 and J is TRBJ2-7; D call uncertain. Trimming took off 8 bases at V and 3 bases at J, with 8 bases between the two ends. There are 11 residues in the CDR3. The germline CDR1 and CDR2 sequences are MDHEN and SYDVKM. The CDR3: CASGEYYEQYF. In DNA, the CDR3 is TGTGCCAGCGGAGAATACTACGAGCAGTACTTC.

The CDR3 region is CASSLTPRTGNYGYTF. The CDR3 region has the DNA TGTGCCAGCAGCTTAACCCCCCGGACAGGGAACTATGGCTACACCTTC. This chain uses TRBV7-9 with TRBJ1-2; 8 bases map to TRBD1. The germline CDR1 and CDR2 sequences are SEHNR and FQNEAQ (reference sequence). The CDR3 length is 16 residues. V lost 2 bases to trimming and J lost 2 bases; unmatched junction nucleotides: 7.

The chain combines TRBV6-1 with TRBJ2-3; 10 bases agree with TRBD1. There are 14 residues in the CDR3. V dropped 2 bases and J dropped 8; count of bases not matched to a gene: 4. Per germline, CDR1 MNHNS and CDR2 SASEGT. CDR3 protein: CASSEMGTGVTQYF. The CDR3 nucleotides are TGTGCCAGCAGTGAAATGGGGACAGGGGTTACGCAGTATTTT.

The chain carries TRBV7-6 and TRBJ2-2, with D tentatively TRBD2 (6 bases). This CDR3 is 16 amino acids long. Trimming pared 4 bases from V and 3 bases from J, leaving 15 bases between. The germline gives CDR1 SGHVS, CDR2 FNYEAQ. The DNA of the CDR3 is TGTGCCAGCAGCTCCCCACGGGGGAAGGACACCGGGGAGCTGTTTTTT. Translated, it gives CASSSPRGKDTGELFF.

The chain couples TRBV6-1 to TRBJ2-3; maybe TRBD2 (6 bases). Germline values: CDR1 MNHNS, CDR2 SASEGT. CDR3 length equals 15 residues. V gave up 2 bases and J gave up 1 base, with 10 bases separating them. As DNA, the CDR3 is TGTGCCAGCAGTGAAAGGAGGGCCCGCACAGATACGCAGTATTTT. Translated, it gives CASSERRARTDTQYF.

This clone was counted once. The chain links TRBV6-1 to TRBJ1-5; tentative D call: TRBD1 (5 bases). The V and J ends lost 2 bases and 5 bases respectively, with 13 bases between them. The CDR3 spans 15 residues. Per the germline V gene, CDR1 is MNHNS and CDR2 is SASEGT. This CDR3 is CASSERWGTDQPQHF. CDR3 nucleotide sequence: TGTGCCAGCAGTGAAAGATGGGGGACTGATCAGCCCCAGCATTTT.

The chain has TRBV15 and TRBJ1-4; TRBD1 might be the D (6 bases). With 5 bases removed from V and 8 bases from J, the gap between germline ends came to 15 bases. Per germline, CDR1 LNHNV and CDR2 YYDKDF (reference sequence). This CDR3 comprises 14 residues. The CDR3 here is CATSVTGPHEKLFF. The DNA of the CDR3 is TGTGCCACCAGCGTAACAGGGCCGCACGAAAAACTGTTTTTT.

The rearrangement uses TRBV28 and TRBJ1-4, with D maybe TRBD1 (5 bases). The CDR3 length is 15 residues. Trimming left V 1 base short and J 5 bases short, with 11 bases between. CDR1 is MDHEN, CDR2 SYDVKM, per germline. CDR3 amino acids: CASSLSAGSNEKLFF. In DNA form, the CDR3 reads TGTGCCAGCAGTTTATCCGCAGGGTCCAATGAAAAACTGTTTTTT.

The gene calls are TRBV27 and TRBJ1-6, with 12 nucleotides matching TRBD1. V trimming: 4 bases; J trimming: 9 bases; junction bases outside the gene matches: 7. The CDR3 is 16 residues long. Germline values: CDR1 MNHEY, CDR2 SMNVEV (reference sequence). CDR3 in amino acids: CASSWGQGASSSPLHF. In DNA form, the CDR3 reads TGTGCCAGCAGTTGGGGACAGGGGGCTTCTAGTTCACCCCTCCACTTT.

The J gene is TRBJ2-1, the V gene TRBV2, with 14 positions matching TRBD2. Per germline, CDR1 SNHLY and CDR2 FYNNEI. Trimming cost V 7 bases and J 7 bases; bases outside gene matches: 9. The CDR3 loop spans 16 amino acids. The CDR3 nucleotides read TGTGCCAGCACCGCGACTAGCGGGGGGGCTATGAATGAGCAGTTCTTC. Its protein product is CASTATSGGAMNEQFF.

This rearrangement joins TRBV7-3 to TRBJ2-2; TRBD1 matches 9 bases. The germline CDR1 and CDR2 sequences are SGHTA and FQGTGA. The CDR3 has 15 amino acids. With V trimmed by 5 bases and J by 5 bases, 6 bases remained unmatched. Here the CDR3 reads CASSATGGATGELFF. The DNA of the CDR3 is TGTGCCAGCAGCGCTACAGGGGGCGCGACCGGGGAGCTGTTTTTT.